The source of this TCR beta chain is a study of OX40 agonist ivuxolimab in advanced cancers. Study-level information: Patients were dosed intravenously with ivuxolimab at 0.01 to 10 mg/kg every 2 weeks.

V shed 3 bases and J 7 bases; nucleotides not matched to a gene: 8. This CDR3 has 16 residues. Germline V gene data show CDR1 as MDHEN and CDR2 as SYDVKM. Repertoires were generated with immunoSEQ multiplex PCR, while TCRdb's copy carries only in-frame clones and drops some. The profile shows over 70,000 clones, 89% of them singletons. The chain employs TRBV28 and TRBJ2-2; 10 bases line up with TRBD1. The sequence was collected from an adult with an advanced solid tumor such as melanoma, head and neck, liver or kidney cancer. The source material was CD4+ or CD8+ T cells sorted from blood, sampled in a trial of the OX40 agonist ivuxolimab. This CDR3 is CASSFESGTGDGELFF. The DNA for the CDR3 is TGTGCCAGCAGTTTCGAGTCCGGGACAGGGGACGGGGAGCTGTTTTTT.